This TCR beta chain appears in the sequencing data of a study of identical twins (dated by TCRdb to 2016 to 2017). Study-wide context: The study deep-sequenced TCR alpha and beta repertoires from monozygotic twins, unrelated adults of various ages and cord blood to test whether fetal clonotypes persist. To rule out contamination, the twin experiments were replicated at different times with different library preparation protocols.

The library came from 5' RACE. The reads were generated on an Illumina HiSeq 2000. Template switching added a universal primer binding site, and the final cDNA carried a unique molecular identifier that allowed TCR cDNA molecules to be counted accurately. Specific primers in the conserved constant-segment region were used to synthesize first-strand cDNA for TCR alpha and beta chains. To control for contamination, each cDNA library was double barcoded with a SMART-Mk sample barcode plus Illumina barcodes. TruSeq adapter sequences, together with Illumina sample barcodes, were added in two successive PCR steps. The Illumina HiSeq platform was used with custom primers to sequence TCR alpha and beta cDNA libraries. Regarding the original processing steps: Raw reads were processed with MiGEC to extract unique molecular identifiers, and MiXCR was used to determine CDR3 positions. For each individual, recombination models were inferred using an EM algorithm with the repgenHMM and IGoR tools. The analysis of shared clonotypes was done with the tcR package in R, with sharing normalized by the product of cloneset sizes. To study raw recombination without the effects of thymic and clonal selection, out-of-frame nonproductive sequences were analyzed. The raw public data were reprocessed by TCRdb itself: fastp quality trimming at Q25, MiXCR clonotype calling, in-frame beta chains only. Each record represents a unique CDR3 protein, reported with the most common genes and DNA among its rows. TCRdb, not the authors, supplied the V and J calls. The sample has 1.5 million to 2 million distinct CDR3 sequences on record, about 30% of them singletons. More than 0.25% of the sample is taken by the ten largest.

Every donor in the study was a healthy Caucasian. Cut back by 3 bases and 11 bases, the V and J ends lie 31 bases apart. The CDR3 goes from the cysteine to the phenylalanine over 18 residues. The entry retains the CDR3 DNA only, 54 bases that are in frame from base 1. In the germline V gene, CDR1 corresponds to MGHRA and CDR2 to YSYEKL. Concerning this clonotype itself: The antigen it recognizes is unknown. No clone much larger than this one lies a single base away; base qualities are absent.

The research as a whole found: In beta out-of-frame sequences, excess twin sharing was weaker, because having fewer shared sequences lowered the signal-to-noise ratio. Invariant T cells such as MAIT and iNKT could partly confound zero-insertion analyses, though diverse VJ usage argued against this for most clonotypes. Out-of-frame TCR alpha sequences shared between twins showed an excess of low generation-probability sequences compared with coincidental sharing between unrelated individuals. Fewer insertions were carried by abundant cord blood beta clonotypes; a weaker similar trend was observed in young adult naive repertoires, while no such trend was observed in memory repertoires. Out-of-frame TCR alpha sharing in monozygotic twins was systematically underestimated by recombination models, whereas sharing between unrelated individuals was in agreement with the recombination models. Because the same donors could not be followed over many years, the conclusions relied on cross-sectional statistical analysis.

The V and J segments used are TRBV4-1 and TRBJ2-5; the best D guess is TRBD2, with 10 bases matching. Sequenced input: cord blood. This TCR came from a newborn girl in good health. The nucleotides are TGCGCCAGCAGCCACACAGGGGGCGCAGCGGGAGGGCCCGGTGAGCAGTACTTC. Its translation is CASSHTGGAAGGPGEQYF.